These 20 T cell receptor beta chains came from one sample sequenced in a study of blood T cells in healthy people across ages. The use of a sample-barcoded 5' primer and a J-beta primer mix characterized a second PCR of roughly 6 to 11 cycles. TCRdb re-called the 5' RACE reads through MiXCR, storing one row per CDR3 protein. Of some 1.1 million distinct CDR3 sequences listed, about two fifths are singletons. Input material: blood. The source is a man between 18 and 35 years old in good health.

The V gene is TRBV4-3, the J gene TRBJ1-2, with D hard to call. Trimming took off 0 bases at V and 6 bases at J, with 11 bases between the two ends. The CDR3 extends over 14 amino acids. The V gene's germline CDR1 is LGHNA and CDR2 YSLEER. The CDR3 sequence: CASSQDRTWDGYTF. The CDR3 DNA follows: TGCGCCAGCAGCCAAGACCGAACGTGGGATGGCTACACCTTC.

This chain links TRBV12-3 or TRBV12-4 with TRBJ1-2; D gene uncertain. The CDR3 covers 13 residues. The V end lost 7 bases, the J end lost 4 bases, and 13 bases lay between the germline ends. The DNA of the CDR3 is TGTGCCAGCAACCGACCCGGGATCTATGGCTACACCTTC. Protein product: CASNRPGIYGYTF.

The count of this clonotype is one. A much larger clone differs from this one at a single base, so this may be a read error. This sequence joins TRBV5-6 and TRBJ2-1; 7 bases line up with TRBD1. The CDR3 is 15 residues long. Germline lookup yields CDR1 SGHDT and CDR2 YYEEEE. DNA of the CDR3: TGTGCCAGCAGCACCGGGACAGCCTCCTACAATGGGCAGTTCTTC. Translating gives CASSTGTASYNGQFF. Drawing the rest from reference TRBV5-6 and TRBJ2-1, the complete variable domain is DAGVTQSPTHLIKTRGQQVTLRCSPKSGHDTVSWYQQALGQGPQFIFQYYEEEERQRGNFPDRFSGHQFPNYSSELNVNALLLGDSALYLCASSTGTASYNGQFFGPGTRLTVL.

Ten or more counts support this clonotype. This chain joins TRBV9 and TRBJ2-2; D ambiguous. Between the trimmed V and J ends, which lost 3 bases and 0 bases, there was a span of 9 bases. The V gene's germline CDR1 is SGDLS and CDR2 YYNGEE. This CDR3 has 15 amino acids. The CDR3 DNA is TGTGCCAGCAGCGAACAGCCTTCGAACACCGGGGAGCTGTTTTTT. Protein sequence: CASSEQPSNTGELFF.

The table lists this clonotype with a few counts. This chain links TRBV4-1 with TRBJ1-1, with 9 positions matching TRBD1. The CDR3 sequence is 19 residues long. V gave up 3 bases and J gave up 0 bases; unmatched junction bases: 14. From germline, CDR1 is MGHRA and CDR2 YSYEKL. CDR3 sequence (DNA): TGCGCCAGCAGCCAGGTTTACAGGGGGCGCTCAAAGGTGAACACTGAAGCTTTCTTT. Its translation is CASSQVYRGRSKVNTEAFF.

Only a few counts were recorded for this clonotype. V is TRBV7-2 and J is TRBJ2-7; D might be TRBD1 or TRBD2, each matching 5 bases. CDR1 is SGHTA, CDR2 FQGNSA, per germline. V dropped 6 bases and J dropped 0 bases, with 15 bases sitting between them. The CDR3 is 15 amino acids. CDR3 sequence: CASRDRDAPSYEQYF. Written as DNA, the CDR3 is TGTGCCAGCAGAGACCGGGACGCTCCCTCCTACGAGCAGTACTTC.

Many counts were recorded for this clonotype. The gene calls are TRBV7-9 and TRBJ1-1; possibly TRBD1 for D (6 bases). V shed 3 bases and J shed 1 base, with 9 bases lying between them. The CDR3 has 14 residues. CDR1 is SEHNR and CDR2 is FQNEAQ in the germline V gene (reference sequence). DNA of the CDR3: TGTGCCAGCAGCTTGGGCAGGGGGAACACTGAAGCTTTCTTT. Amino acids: CASSLGRGNTEAFF.

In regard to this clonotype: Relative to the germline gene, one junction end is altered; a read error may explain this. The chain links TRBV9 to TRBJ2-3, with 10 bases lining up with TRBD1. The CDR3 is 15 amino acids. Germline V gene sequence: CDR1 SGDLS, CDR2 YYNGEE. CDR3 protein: CASGSGTGAADTQYF. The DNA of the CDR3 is TGTGCCAGCGGTTCCGGGACAGGGGCGGCAGATACTCAGTATTTT.

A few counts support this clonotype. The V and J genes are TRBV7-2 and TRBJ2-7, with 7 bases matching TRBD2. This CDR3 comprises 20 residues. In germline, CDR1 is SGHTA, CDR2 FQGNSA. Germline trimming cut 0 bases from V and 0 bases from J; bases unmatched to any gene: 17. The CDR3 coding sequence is TGTGCCAGCAGCTTAGCCCCCGGGACTACTACCCGTTATTACTCCTACGAGCAGTACTTC. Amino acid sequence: CASSLAPGTTTRYYSYEQYF.

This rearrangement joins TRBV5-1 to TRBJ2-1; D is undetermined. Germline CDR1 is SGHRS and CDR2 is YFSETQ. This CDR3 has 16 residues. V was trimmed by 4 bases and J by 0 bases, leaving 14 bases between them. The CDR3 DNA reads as TGCGCCAGCAGCGCCCTGGGTAAAAGCTCCTACAATGAGCAGTTCTTC. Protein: CASSALGKSSYNEQFF.

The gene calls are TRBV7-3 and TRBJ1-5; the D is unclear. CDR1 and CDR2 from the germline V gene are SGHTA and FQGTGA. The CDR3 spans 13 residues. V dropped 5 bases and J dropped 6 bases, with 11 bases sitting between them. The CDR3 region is CASSEGVSQPQHF. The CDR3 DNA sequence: TGTGCCAGCAGCGAAGGAGTAAGTCAGCCCCAGCATTTT. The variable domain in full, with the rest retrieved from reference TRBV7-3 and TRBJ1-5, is GAGVSQTPSNKVTEKGKYVELRCDPISGHTALYWYRQSLGQGPEFLIYFQGTGAADDSGLPNDRFFAVRPEGSVSTLKIQRTERGDSAVYLCASSEGVSQPQHFGDGTRLSIL.

The CDR3 here is CASSFREGRKDYGYTF. Here the CDR3 DNA reads TGTGCCAGCAGTTTTCGGGAGGGACGGAAGGACTATGGCTACACCTTC. This chain uses TRBV12-3 or TRBV12-4 with TRBJ1-2, with D tentatively TRBD1 (5 bases). V gave up 3 bases and J gave up 3 bases, with 17 bases separating them. This CDR3 comprises 16 residues.

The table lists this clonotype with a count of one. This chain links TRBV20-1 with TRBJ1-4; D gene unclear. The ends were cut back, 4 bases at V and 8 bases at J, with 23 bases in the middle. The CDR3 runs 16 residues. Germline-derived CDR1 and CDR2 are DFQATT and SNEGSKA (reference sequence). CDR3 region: CSATRSEEGLKEKLFF. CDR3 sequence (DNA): TGCAGTGCTACCCGCTCCGAAGAAGGGCTGAAGGAAAAACTGTTTTTT.

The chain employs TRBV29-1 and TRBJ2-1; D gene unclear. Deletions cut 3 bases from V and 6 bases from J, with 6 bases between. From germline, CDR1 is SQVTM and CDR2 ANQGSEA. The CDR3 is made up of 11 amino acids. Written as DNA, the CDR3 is TGCAGCGTTGACAGAACCAATGAGCAGTTCTTC. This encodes CSVDRTNEQFF.

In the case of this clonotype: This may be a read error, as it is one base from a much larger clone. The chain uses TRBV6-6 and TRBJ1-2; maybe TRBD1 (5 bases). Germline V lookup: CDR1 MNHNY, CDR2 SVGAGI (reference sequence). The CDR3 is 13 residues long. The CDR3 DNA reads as TGTGCCAGCTCCCAGGGCAGGGACTATGGCTACATCTTC. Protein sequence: CASSQGRDYGYIF.

The CDR3: CAIRITSAETQYF. In DNA, the CDR3 is TGTGCCATCCGAATAACTAGCGCAGAGACCCAGTACTTC. V gene TRBV6-2 or TRBV6-3 combines with J gene TRBJ2-5; 7 nucleotides agree with TRBD2. Germline CDR1 is MNHEY and CDR2 is SVGEGT. J lost 4 bases, V lost 10 bases, and 9 bases had no gene match. This CDR3 is built from 13 residues.

Here the CDR3 reads CASRPGREKLFF. The DNA for the CDR3 is TGTGCCAGCAGGCCGGGACGGGAAAAACTGTTTTTT. V gene TRBV12-3 or TRBV12-4 combines with J gene TRBJ1-4; tentative D call: TRBD1 (5 bases). The length of the CDR3 is 12 residues. V lost 6 bases and J 8 bases, leaving 10 bases between the germline ends.

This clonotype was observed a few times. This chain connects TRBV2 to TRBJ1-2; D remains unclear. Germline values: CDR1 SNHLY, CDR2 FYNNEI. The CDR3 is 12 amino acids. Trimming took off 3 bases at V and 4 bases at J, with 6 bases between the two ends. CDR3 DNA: TGTGCCAGCAGTGACCGAACCTATGGCTACACCTTC. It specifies CASSDRTYGYTF.

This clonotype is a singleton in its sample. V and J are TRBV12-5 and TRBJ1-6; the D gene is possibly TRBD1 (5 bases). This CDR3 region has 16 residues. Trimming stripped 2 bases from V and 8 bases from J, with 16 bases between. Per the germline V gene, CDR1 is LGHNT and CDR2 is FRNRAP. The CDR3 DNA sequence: TGTGCTAGTGGTTTGAGGCGGGGGACGAGGGATTCACCCCTCCACTTT. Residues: CASGLRRGTRDSPLHF.

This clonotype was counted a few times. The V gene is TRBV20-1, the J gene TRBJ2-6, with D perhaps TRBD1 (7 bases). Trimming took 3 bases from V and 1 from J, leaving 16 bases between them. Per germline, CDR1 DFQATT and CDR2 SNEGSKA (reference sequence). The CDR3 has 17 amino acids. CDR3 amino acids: CSARARQGGSGANVLTF. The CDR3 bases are TGCAGTGCTAGGGCCCGACAGGGAGGATCTGGGGCCAACGTCCTGACTTTC.